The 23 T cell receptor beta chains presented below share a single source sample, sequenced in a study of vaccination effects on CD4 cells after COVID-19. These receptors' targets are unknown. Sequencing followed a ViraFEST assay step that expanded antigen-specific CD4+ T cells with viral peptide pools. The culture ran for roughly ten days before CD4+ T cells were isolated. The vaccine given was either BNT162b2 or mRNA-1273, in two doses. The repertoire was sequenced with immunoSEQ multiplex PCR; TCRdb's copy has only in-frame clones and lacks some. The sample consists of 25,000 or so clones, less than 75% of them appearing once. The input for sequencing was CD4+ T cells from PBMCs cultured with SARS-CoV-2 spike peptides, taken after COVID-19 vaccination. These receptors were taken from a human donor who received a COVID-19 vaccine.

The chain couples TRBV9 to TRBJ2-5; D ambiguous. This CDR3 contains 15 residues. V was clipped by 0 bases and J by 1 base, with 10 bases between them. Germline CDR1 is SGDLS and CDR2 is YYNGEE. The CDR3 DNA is TGTGCCAGCAGCGTAGCTGTGGGCAGCCAAGAGACCCAGTACTTC. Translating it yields CASSVAVGSQETQYF.

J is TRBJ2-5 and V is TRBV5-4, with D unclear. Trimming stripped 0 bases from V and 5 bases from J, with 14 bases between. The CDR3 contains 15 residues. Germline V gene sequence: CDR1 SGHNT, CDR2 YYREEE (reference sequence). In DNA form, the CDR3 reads TGTGCCAGCAGCTTGGTGGGCGGTCGTCGGGAGACCCAGTACTTC. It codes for CASSLVGGRRETQYF. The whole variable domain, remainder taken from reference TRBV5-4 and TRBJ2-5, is ETGVTQSPTHLIKTRGQQVTLRCSSQSGHNTVSWYQQALGQGPQFIFQYYREEENGRGNFPPRFSGLQFPNYSSELNVNALELDDSALYLCASSLVGGRRETQYFGPGTRLLVL.

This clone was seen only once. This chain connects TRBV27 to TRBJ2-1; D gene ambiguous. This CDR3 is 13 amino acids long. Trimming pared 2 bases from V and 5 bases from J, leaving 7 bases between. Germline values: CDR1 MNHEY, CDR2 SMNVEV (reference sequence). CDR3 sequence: CASSLKVDNEQFF. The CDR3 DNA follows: TGTGCCAGCAGTTTAAAGGTTGACAATGAGCAGTTCTTC.

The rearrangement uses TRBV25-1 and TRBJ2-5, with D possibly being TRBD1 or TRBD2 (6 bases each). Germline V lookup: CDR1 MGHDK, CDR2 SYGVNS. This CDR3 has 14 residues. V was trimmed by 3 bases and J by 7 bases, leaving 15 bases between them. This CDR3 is CASSDRDKEGTQYF. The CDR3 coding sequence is TGTGCCAGCAGTGACCGGGACAAGGAGGGGACCCAGTACTTC.

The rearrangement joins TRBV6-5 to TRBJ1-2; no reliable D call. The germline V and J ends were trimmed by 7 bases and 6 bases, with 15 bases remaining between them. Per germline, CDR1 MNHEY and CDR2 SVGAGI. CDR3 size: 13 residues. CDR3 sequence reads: CASTKGIFDGYTF. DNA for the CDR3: TGTGCCAGCACTAAGGGAATTTTCGATGGCTACACCTTC.

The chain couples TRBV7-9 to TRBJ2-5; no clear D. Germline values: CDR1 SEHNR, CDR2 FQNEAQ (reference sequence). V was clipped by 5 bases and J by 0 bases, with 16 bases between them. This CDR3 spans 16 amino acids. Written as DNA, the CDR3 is TGTGCCAGCAGCCGTCTTCTTCCAGTGTACCAAGAGACCCAGTACTTC. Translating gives CASSRLLPVYQETQYF.

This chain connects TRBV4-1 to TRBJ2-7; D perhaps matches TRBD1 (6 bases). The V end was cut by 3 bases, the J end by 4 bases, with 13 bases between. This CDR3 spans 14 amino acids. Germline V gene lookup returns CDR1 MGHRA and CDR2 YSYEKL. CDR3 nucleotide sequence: TGCGCCAGCAGCCACCTTTTTACAGGGTACGAGCAGTACTTC. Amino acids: CASSHLFTGYEQYF.

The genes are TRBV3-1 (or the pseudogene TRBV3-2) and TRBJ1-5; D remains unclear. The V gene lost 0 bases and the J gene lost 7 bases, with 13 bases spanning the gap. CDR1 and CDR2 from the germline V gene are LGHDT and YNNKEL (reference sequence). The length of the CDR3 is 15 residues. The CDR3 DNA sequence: TGTGCCAGCAGCCAAGATTCGGCAGGATCACAGCCCCAGCATTTT. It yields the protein CASSQDSAGSQPQHF.

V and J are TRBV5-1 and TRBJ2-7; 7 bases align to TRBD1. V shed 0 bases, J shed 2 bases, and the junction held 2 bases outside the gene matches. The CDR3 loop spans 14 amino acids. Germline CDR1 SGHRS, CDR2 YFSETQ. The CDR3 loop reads CASSLGDRPYEQYF. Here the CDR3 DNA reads TGCGCCAGCAGCTTGGGGGACAGACCCTACGAGCAGTACTTC.

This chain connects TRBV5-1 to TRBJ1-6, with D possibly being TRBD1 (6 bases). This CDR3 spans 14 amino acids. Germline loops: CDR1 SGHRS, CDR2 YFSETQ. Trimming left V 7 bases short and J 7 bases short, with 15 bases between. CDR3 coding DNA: TGCGCCAGCCGAAAGGGACACAGGAATTCACCCCTCCACTTT. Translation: CASRKGHRNSPLHF.

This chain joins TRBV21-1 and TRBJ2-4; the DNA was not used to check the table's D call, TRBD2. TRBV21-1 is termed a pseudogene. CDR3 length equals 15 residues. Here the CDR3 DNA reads TGTGCCAGCAGCTTAAGAGGTAGGTTTAGCAGTTCTCAGTACTTC. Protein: CASSLRGRFSSSQYF.

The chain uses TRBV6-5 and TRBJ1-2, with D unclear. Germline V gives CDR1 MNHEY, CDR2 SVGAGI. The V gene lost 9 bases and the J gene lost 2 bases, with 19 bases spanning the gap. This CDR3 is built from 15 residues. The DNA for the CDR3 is TGTGCCAGTGCCTTAAGTGGCTTGGGGAACTATGGCTACACCTTC. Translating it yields CASALSGLGNYGYTF.

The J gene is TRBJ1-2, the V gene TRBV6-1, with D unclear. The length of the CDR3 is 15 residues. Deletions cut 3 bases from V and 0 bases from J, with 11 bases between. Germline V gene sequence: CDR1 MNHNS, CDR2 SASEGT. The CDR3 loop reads CASSDRGDTNYGYTF. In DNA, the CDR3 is TGTGCCAGCAGTGACCGCGGCGATACTAACTATGGCTACACCTTC.

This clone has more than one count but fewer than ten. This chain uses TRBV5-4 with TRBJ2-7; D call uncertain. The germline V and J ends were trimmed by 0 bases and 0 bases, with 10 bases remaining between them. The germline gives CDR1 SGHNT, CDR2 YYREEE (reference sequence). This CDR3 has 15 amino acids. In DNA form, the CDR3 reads TGTGCCAGCAGCTTGGATCCTAACCTCTCCTACGAGCAGTACTTC. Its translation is CASSLDPNLSYEQYF.

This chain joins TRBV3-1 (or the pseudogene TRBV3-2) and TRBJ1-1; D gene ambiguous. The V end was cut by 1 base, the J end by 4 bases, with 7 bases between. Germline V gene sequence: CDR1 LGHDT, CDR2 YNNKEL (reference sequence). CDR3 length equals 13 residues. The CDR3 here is CASSQVRGTEAFF. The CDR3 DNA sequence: TGTGCCAGCAGCCAAGTTCGGGGCACTGAAGCTTTCTTT.

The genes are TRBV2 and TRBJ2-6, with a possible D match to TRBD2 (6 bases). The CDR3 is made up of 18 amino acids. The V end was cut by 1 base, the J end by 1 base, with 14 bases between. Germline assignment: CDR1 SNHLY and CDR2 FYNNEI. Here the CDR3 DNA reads TGTGCCAGCAGTGAAGGATCGTGGGGGGTATCTGGGGCCAACGTCCTGACTTTC. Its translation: CASSEGSWGVSGANVLTF.

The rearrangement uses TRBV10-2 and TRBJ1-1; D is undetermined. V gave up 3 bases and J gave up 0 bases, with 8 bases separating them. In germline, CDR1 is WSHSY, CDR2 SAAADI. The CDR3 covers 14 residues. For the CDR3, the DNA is TGCGCCAGCAGTGATCCGGGCATGAACACTGAAGCTTTCTTT. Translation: CASSDPGMNTEAFF.

This CDR3 reads CASSPRATIGGGELFF. Here the CDR3 DNA reads TGTGCCAGCAGCCCCCGGGCGACCATCGGCGGCGGGGAGCTGTTTTTT. The chain recombines TRBV7-6 with TRBJ2-2, with D uncertain. The CDR3 consists of 16 residues. With 5 bases removed from V and 7 bases from J, the gap between germline ends came to 20 bases. Germline CDR1 and CDR2: SGHVS and FNYEAQ.

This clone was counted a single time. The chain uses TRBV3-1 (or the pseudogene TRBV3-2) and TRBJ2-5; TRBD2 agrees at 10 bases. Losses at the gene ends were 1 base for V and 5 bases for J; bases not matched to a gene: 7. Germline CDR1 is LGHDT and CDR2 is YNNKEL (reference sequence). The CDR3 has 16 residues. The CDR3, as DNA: TGTGCCAGCAGCCAAGTTAGCGGGAGGATTCGGGAGACCCAGTACTTC. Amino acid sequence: CASSQVSGRIRETQYF.

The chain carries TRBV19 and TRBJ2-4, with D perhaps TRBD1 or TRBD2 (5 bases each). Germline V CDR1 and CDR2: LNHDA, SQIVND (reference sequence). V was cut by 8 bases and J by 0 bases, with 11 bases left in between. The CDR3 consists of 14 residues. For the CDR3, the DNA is TGTGCCAGTCGCCAGGGAGTAGCCAAAAACATTCAGTACTTC. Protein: CASRQGVAKNIQYF.

The CDR3 DNA reads TGCGCCACCGCAGGGACAGGGGATGGAAACACCATATATTTT. This gives the protein CATAGTGDGNTIYF. This chain connects TRBV5-1 to TRBJ1-3; 10 nucleotides line up with TRBD1. V was clipped by 9 bases and J by 3 bases; unmatched bases: 6. This CDR3 spans 14 amino acids. Germline CDR1 reads SGHRS; CDR2 reads YFSETQ.

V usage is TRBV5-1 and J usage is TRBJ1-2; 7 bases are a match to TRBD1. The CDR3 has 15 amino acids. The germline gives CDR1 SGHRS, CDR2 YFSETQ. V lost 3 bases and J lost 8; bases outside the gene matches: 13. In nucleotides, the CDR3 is TGCGCCAGCAGCTCGTCTTGGGACAGCCTGGGAGGCTACACCTTC. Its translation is CASSSSWDSLGGYTF.

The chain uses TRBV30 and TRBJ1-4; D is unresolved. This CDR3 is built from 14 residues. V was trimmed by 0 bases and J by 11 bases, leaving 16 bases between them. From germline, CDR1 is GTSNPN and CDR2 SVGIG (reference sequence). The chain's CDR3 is CAWSVREGVGKLFF. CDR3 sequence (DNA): TGTGCCTGGAGTGTACGGGAAGGCGTTGGGAAACTGTTTTTT.